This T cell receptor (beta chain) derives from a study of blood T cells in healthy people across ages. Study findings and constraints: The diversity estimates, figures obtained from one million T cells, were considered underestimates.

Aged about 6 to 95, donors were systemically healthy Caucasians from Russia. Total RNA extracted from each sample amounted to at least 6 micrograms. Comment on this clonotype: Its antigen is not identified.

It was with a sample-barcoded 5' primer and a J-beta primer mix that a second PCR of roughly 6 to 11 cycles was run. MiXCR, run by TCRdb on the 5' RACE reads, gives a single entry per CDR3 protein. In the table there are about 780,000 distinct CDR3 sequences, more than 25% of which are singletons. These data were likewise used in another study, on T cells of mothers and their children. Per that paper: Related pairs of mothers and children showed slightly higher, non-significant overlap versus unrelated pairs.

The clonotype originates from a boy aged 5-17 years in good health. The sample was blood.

The CDR3 bases are TGTGCCAGCAGCCAAGATGAAGGCGCCCACAATGAGCAGTTCTTC. Residues: CASSQDEGAHNEQFF. The rearrangement joins TRBV3-1 to TRBJ2-1; no clear D. The germline V gene encodes CDR1 LGHDT and CDR2 YNNKEL (reference sequence). The CDR3 consists of 15 residues. The V and J ends lost 0 bases and 5 bases respectively, with 11 bases between them.